Each of the 15 T cell receptor beta chains below was sequenced from the same sample in a study of cytomegalovirus exposure and HLA in healthy donors. In the PCR, 60 Vbeta and 13 Jbeta primers were used. Profiled with immunoSEQ multiplex PCR; TCRdb holds only in-frame clones, not every one. Seen here are approximately 92,000 clones, over 75% observed once, and the top ten hold about 7%. Material: PBMCs. The receptors here all came from a man in his fifties or sixties in good health and CMV-seropositive.

With regard to this clone: At one end the junction does not follow the germline gene, possibly because of a read error. This chain joins TRBV7-7 and TRBJ2-5, with 8 bases identical to TRBD2. The CDR3 is 16 residues long. CDR1 and CDR2 from the germline V gene are SSHAT and FNYEAQ (reference sequence). The CDR3 is CASSPSVAGRQETQYF. CDR3 in DNA: TGTGCTAGCAGCCCGTCTGTAGCGGGGCGCCAAGAGACCCAGTACTTC.

The chain uses TRBV6-1 and TRBJ2-1; 9 nucleotides line up with TRBD1. The ends lost 6 bases at V and 6 bases at J; junction bases unmatched: 9. The CDR3 has 15 amino acids. Germline V gene sequence: CDR1 MNHNS, CDR2 SASEGT. CDR3 coding DNA: TGTGCCAGCAGACCCCGGGACAGGGCTAGCAATGAGCAGTTCTTC. It translates to CASRPRDRASNEQFF.

This sequence joins TRBV5-6 and TRBJ2-5; 7 nucleotides align to TRBD2. Germline CDR1 reads SGHDT; CDR2 reads YYEEEE. V shed 4 bases and J 4 bases; nucleotides not matched to a gene: 7. The CDR3 runs to 14 residues. The CDR3 bases are TGTGCCAGCAGCATGGGAGGGTGGGCAGAGACCCAGTACTTC. Amino acids: CASSMGGWAETQYF.

The chain uses TRBV14 and TRBJ2-3, with 9 bases lining up with TRBD1. Trimming cost V 2 bases and J 5 bases; bases outside gene matches: 5. This CDR3 is built from 15 residues. Germline lookup yields CDR1 SGHDN and CDR2 FVKESK. CDR3 sequence (DNA): TGTGCCAGCAGCCAACCGGGACAGGGTGGAGATACGCAGTATTTT. Protein: CASSQPGQGGDTQYF.

The rearrangement joins TRBV4-1 to TRBJ1-2; 10 bases line up with TRBD1. The V segment lost 0 bases and the J segment 6 bases; nucleotides outside the gene matches: 1. CDR1 is MGHRA, CDR2 YSYEKL, per germline. CDR3 size: 14 residues. The DNA of the CDR3 is TGCGCCAGCAGCCAAGACGGACAGGGGGATGGCTACACCTTC. The encoded protein is CASSQDGQGDGYTF.

The rearrangement uses TRBV19 and TRBJ2-7; TRBD2 matches at 12 bases. Germline values: CDR1 LNHDA, CDR2 SQIVND (reference sequence). The CDR3 has 17 residues. V gave up 5 bases and J gave up 3 bases; unmatched junction bases: 11. The CDR3: CASSSSSGTSGFYEQYF. The DNA for the CDR3 is TGTGCCAGTAGTTCCAGCTCCGGGACTAGCGGGTTCTACGAGCAGTACTTC.

This clone was detected only once. The chain has TRBV5-4 and TRBJ1-1, with D perhaps matching TRBD1 (5 bases). Trimming pared 4 bases from V and 5 bases from J, leaving 15 bases between. Germline CDR1 SGHNT, CDR2 YYREEE (reference sequence). CDR3 size: 14 residues. As DNA, the CDR3 is TGTGCCAGCAGCCCGGACACCAAGGGAACTGAAGCTTTCTTT. The encoded protein is CASSPDTKGTEAFF.

This clone showed up just once. The V and J genes are TRBV10-3 and TRBJ2-2; the match to TRBD1 covers 9 bases. Looked up from germline, CDR1 is ENHRY and CDR2 is SYGVKD. The CDR3 runs 16 residues. With 0 bases clipped from V and 6 bases from J, the junction kept 5 bases outside the gene matches. The CDR3 DNA reads as TGTGCCATCAGTGAGTCGTGGGGACAGGGCGCCGGGGAGCTGTTTTTT. It is translated as CAISESWGQGAGELFF.

In this sample, this clone turned up once. The rearrangement uses TRBV5-1 and TRBJ1-1; D gene ambiguous. V lost 3 bases to trimming and J lost 1 base, with 10 bases between them. The CDR3 is made up of 14 amino acids. Germline loops: CDR1 SGHRS, CDR2 YFSETQ. The CDR3: CASSSIGGNTEAFF. The CDR3 region has the DNA TGCGCCAGCAGCTCGATAGGCGGGAACACTGAAGCTTTCTTT.

This sequence joins TRBV4-3 and TRBJ1-2, with no clear D. Germline assignment: CDR1 LGHNA and CDR2 YSLEER. This CDR3 has 16 amino acids. V lost 0 bases, J lost 3 bases, and 14 bases lay in between. DNA of the CDR3: TGCGCCAGCAGCCAAGAAGGTGCGAGGGCGTACTATGGCTACACCTTC. Translated: CASSQEGARAYYGYTF.

The chain uses TRBV5-1 and TRBJ2-1; no definite D call. The CDR3 extends over 15 amino acids. Trimming stripped 1 base from V and 1 base from J, with 9 bases between. Germline V gene data show CDR1 as SGHRS and CDR2 as YFSETQ. CDR3 nucleotides: TGCGCCAGCAGCTTGAGCCCCTCTTCCTACAATGAGCAGTTCTTC. This sequence encodes CASSLSPSSYNEQFF. The complete variable domain, with remaining parts taken from reference TRBV5-1 and TRBJ2-1, reads KAGVTQTPRYLIKTRGQQVTLSCSPISGHRSVSWYQQTPGQGLQFLFEYFSETQRNKGNFPGRFSGRQFSNSRSEMNVSTLELGDSALYLCASSLSPSSYNEQFFGPGTRLTVL.

The chain has TRBV6-1 and TRBJ1-4, with 8 bases identical to TRBD1. The CDR3 contains 19 residues. Germline V gene data show CDR1 as MNHNS and CDR2 as SASEGT. V dropped 4 bases and J dropped 8; count of bases not matched to a gene: 21. The CDR3 reads CASSGWTPVQGVIREKLFF. The CDR3 region has the DNA TGTGCCAGCAGTGGTTGGACACCCGTACAGGGGGTTATTAGGGAAAAACTGTTTTTT.

The rearrangement joins TRBV27 to TRBJ1-1; no definite D call. Per germline, CDR1 MNHEY and CDR2 SMNVEV (reference sequence). The ends were cut back, 2 bases at V and 0 bases at J, with 7 bases in the middle. The CDR3 is made up of 14 amino acids. For the CDR3, the DNA is TGTGCCAGCAGTTTAACAGAAATGAACACTGAAGCTTTCTTT. Its translation: CASSLTEMNTEAFF.

V and J are TRBV28 and TRBJ1-2; 7 bases are a match to TRBD1. CDR1 and CDR2 (germline): MDHEN, SYDVKM. Trimming removed 6 bases from V and 5 bases from J; junction bases left unmatched: 12. This CDR3 contains 15 residues. The CDR3 DNA reads as TGTGCCAGCAGGTTGCCAACAGGGGAAGGATATGGCTACACCTTC. The encoded protein is CASRLPTGEGYGYTF.

A remark on this clone: Relative to the germline gene, one junction end is altered; a read error may explain this. The chain has TRBV7-7 and TRBJ2-1; TRBD1 matches 10 bases. CDR3 length: 15 amino acids. Per germline, CDR1 SSHAT and CDR2 FNYEAQ (reference sequence). The CDR3 here is CASSRDRGNYNEQFF. In DNA, the CDR3 is TGTGCTAGCAGCCGGGACAGGGGAAACTACAATGAGCAGTTCTTC.